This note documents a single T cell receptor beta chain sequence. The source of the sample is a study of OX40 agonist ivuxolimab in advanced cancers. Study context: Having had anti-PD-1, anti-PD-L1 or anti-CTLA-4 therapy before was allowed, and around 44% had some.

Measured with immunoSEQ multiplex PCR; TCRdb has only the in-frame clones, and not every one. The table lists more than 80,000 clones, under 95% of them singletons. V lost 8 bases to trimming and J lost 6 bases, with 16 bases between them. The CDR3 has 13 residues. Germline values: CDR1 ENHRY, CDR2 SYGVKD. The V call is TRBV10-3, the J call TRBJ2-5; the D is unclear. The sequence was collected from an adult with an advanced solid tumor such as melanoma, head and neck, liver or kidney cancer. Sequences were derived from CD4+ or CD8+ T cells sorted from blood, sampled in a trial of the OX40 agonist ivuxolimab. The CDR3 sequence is CAILPDQGQTQYF. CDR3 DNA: TGTGCCATCCTTCCGGACCAAGGGCAGACCCAGTACTTC.